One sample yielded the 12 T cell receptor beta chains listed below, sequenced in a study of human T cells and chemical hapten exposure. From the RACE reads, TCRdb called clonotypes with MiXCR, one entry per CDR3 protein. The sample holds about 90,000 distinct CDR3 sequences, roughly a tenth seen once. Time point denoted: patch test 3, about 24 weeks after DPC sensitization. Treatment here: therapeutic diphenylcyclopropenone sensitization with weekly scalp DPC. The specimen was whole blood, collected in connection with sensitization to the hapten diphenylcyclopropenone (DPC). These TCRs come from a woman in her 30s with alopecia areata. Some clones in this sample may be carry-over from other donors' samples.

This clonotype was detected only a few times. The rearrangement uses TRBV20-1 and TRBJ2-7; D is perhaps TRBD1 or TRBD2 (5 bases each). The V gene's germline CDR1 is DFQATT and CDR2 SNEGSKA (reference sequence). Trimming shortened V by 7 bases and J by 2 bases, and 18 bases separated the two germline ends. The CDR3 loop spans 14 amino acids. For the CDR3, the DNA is TGCAGTGGTGCCCCGGGGCCCTATACCTACGAGCAGTACTTC. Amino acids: CSGAPGPYTYEQYF.

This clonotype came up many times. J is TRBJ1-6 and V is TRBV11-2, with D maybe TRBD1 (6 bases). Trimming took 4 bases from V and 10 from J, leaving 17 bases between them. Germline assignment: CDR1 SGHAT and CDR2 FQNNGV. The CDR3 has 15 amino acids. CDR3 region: CASSSGTLGTSPLHF. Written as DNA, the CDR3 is TGTGCCAGCAGCTCAGGGACATTGGGAACATCACCCCTCCACTTT.

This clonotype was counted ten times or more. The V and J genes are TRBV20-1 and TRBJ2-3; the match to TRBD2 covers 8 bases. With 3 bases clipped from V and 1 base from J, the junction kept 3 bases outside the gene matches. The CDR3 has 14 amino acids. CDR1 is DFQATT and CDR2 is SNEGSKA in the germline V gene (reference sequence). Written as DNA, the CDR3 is TGCAGTGCTAGCCTAGCGGGTGGCACAGATACGCAGTATTTT. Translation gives CSASLAGGTDTQYF.

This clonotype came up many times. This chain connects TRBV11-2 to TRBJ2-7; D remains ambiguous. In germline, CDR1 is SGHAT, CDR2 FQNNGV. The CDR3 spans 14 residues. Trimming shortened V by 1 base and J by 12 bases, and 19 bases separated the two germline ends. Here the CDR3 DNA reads TGTGCCAGCAGCTTAGGACCCAATTCCATCGCAGGGTACTTC. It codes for CASSLGPNSIAGYF.

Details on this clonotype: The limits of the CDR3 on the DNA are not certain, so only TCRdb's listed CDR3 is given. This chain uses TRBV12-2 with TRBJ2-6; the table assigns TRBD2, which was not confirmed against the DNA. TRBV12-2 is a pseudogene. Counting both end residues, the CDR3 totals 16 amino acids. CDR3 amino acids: CASRLAVGSGANVLTF.

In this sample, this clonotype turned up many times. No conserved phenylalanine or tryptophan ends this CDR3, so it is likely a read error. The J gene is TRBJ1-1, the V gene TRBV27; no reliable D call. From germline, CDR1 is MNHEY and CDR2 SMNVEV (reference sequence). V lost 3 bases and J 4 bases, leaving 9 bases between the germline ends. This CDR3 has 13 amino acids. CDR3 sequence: CASSLREFTEAFL. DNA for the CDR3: TGTGCCAGCAGTTTGCGGGAGTTCACTGAAGCTTTCCTT.

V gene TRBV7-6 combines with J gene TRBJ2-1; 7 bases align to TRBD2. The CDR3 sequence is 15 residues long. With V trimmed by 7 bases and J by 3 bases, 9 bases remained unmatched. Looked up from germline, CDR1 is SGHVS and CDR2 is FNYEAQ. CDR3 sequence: CASTEARDYYNEQFF. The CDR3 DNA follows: TGTGCCAGCACCGAGGCCCGGGACTACTACAATGAGCAGTTCTTC. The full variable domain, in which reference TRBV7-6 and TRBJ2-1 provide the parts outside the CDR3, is GAGVSQSPRYKVTKRGQDVALRCDPISGHVSLYWYRQALGQGPEFLTYFNYEAQQDKSGLPNDRFSAERPEGSISTLTIQRTEQRDSAMYRCASTEARDYYNEQFFGPGTRLTVL.

The CDR3 sequence is CASSLSQGMSEQFF. CDR3 DNA: TGTGCCAGCAGCCTATCCCAGGGTATGTCTGAGCAGTTCTTC. The chain has TRBV5-4 and TRBJ2-1; possible D gene TRBD1, 5 bases. The CDR3 loop spans 14 amino acids. Between the trimmed V and J ends, which lost 4 bases and 9 bases, there was a span of 17 bases. The germline gives CDR1 SGHNT, CDR2 YYREEE (reference sequence).

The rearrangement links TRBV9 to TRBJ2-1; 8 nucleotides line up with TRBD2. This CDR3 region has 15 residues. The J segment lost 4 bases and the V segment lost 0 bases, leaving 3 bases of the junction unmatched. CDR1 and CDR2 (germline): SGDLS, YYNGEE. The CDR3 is CASSVGAGAYNEQFF. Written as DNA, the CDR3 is TGTGCCAGCAGCGTAGGAGCGGGAGCTTACAATGAGCAGTTCTTC. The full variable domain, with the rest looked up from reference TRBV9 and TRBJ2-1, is DSGVTQTPKHLITATGQRVTLRCSPRSGDLSVYWYQQSLDQGLQFLIQYYNGEERAKGNILERFSAQQFPDLHSELNLSSLELGDSALYFCASSVGAGAYNEQFFGPGTRLTVL.

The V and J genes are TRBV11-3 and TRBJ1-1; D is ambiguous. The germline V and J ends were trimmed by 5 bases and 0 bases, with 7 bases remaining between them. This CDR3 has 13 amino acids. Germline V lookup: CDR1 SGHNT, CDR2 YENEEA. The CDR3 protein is CASSDNLNTEAFF. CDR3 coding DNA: TGTGCCAGCAGCGACAATTTGAACACTGAAGCTTTCTTT.

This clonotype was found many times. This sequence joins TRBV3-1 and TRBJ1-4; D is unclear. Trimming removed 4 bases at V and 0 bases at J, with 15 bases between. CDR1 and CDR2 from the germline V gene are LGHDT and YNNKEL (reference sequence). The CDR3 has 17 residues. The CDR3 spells CASSLGLTPATNEKLFF. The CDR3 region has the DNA TGTGCCAGCAGCCTTGGGCTTACCCCAGCAACTAATGAAAAACTGTTTTTT.

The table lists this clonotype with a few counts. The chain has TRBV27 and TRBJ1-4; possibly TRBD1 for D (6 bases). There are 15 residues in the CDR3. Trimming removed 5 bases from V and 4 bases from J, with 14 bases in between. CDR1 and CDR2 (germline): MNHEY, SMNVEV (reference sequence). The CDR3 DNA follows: TGTGCCAGCAGTGGGGGGGACACCTTTAATGAAAAACTGTTTTTT. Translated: CASSGGDTFNEKLFF.